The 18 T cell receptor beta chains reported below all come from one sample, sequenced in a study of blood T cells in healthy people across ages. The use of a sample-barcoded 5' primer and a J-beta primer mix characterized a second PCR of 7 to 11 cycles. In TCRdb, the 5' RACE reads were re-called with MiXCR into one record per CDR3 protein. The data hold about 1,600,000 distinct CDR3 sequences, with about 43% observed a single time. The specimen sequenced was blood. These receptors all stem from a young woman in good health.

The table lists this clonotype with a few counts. CDR3 DNA sequence: TGCAGCGGGCTCGGACAGGCCAGGATTACTGAAGCTTTCTTT. It is translated as CSGLGQARITEAFF. The chain employs TRBV29-1 and TRBJ1-1, with TRBD1 matching over 7 bases. This CDR3 spans 14 amino acids. CDR1 and CDR2 (germline): SQVTM, ANQGSEA. With V trimmed by 7 bases and J by 5 bases, 13 bases remained unmatched.

CDR3: CSATKDTNTEAFF. As DNA, the CDR3 is TGCAGTGCAACTAAGGACACGAACACTGAAGCTTTCTTT. V and J are TRBV20-1 and TRBJ1-1; a weak D match, TRBD1 (5 bases). The CDR3 has 13 amino acids. Germline CDR1 DFQATT, CDR2 SNEGSKA (reference sequence). V shed 6 bases and J shed 1 base, with 12 bases lying between them.

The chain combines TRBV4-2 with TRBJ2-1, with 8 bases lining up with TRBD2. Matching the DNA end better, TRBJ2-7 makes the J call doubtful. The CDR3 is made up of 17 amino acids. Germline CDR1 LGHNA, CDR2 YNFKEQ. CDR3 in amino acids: CASSQGPAGDSYNEQYF. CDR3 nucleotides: TGTGCCAGCAGCCAGGGACCAGCGGGAGACTCCTACAATGAGCAGTACTTC.

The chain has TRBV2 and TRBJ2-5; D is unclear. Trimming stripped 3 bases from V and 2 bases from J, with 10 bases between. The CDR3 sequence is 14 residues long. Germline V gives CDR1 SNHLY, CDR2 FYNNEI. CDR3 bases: TGTGCCAGCAGTGATCCCCGGCAGCAAGAGACCCAGTACTTC. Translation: CASSDPRQQETQYF.

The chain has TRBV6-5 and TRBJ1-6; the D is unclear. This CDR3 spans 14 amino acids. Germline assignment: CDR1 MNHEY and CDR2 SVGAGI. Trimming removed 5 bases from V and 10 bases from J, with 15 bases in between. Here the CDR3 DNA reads TGTGCCAGCAGTCCGCCCCGGGTCGGATCACCCCTCCACTTT. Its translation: CASSPPRVGSPLHF.

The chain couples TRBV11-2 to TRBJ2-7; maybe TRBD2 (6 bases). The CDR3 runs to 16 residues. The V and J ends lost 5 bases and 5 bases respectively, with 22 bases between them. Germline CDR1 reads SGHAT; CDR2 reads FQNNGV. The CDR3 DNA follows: TGTGCCAGCAGCCCCGGGACTTACTCTACCTTCCACGAGCAGTACTTC. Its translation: CASSPGTYSTFHEQYF. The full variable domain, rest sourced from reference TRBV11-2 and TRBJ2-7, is EAGVAQSPRYKIIEKRQSVAFWCNPISGHATLYWYQQILGQGPKLLIQFQNNGVVDDSQLPKDRFSAERLKGVDSTLKIQPAKLEDSAVYLCASSPGTYSTFHEQYFGPGTRLTVT.

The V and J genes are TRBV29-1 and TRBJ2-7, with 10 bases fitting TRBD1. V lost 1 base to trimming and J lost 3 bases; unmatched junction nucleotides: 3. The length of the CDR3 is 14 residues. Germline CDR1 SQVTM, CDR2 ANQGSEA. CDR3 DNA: TGCAGCGTTGAAGGACAGGGGGCTGTCTACGAGCAGTACTTC. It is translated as CSVEGQGAVYEQYF.

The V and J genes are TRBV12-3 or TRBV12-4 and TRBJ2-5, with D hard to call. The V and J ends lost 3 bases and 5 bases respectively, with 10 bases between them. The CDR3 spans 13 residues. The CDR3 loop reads CASSFEDWETQYF. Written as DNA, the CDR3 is TGTGCCAGCAGTTTCGAGGATTGGGAGACCCAGTACTTC.

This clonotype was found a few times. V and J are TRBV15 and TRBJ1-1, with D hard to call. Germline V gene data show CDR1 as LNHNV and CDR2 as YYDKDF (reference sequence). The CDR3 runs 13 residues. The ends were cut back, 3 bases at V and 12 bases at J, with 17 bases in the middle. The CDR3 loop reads CATSSPGSAYSFF. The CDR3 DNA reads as TGTGCCACCAGCAGTCCGGGTTCGGCCTACTCTTTCTTT.

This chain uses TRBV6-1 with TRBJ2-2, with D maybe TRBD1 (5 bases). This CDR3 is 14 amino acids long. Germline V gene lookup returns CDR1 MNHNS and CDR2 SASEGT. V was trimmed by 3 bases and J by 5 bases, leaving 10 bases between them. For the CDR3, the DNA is TGTGCCAGCAGTGACAGGGTTGTTACCGGGGAGCTGTTTTTT. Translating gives CASSDRVVTGELFF.

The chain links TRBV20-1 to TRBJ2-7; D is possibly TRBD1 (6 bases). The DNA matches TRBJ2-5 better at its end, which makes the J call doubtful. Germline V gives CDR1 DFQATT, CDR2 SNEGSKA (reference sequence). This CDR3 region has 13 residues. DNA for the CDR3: TGCAGTGCTTCCCTGGACAGACGGCAGACCCAGTACTTC. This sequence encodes CSASLDRRQTQYF.

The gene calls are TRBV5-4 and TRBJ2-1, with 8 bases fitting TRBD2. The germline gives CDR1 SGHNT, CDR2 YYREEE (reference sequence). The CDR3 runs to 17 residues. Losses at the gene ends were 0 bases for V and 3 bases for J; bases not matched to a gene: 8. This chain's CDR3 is CASSLVVGRAGYNEQFF. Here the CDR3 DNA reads TGTGCCAGCAGCTTGGTTGTCGGGAGGGCCGGCTACAATGAGCAGTTCTTC.

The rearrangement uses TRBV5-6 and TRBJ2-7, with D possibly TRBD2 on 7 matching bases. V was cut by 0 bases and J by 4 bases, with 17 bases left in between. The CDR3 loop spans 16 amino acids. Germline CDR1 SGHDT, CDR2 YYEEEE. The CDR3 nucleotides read TGTGCCAGCAGCTTGGCCAAAGGGGGGGTCGGTTACGAGCAGTACTTC. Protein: CASSLAKGGVGYEQYF.

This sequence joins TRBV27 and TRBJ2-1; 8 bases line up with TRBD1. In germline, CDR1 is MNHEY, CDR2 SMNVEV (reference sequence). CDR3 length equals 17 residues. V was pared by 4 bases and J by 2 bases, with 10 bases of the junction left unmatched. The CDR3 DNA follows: TGTGCCAGCAGTTCTAAGAAACAGGGGGAAACCTACAATGAGCAGTTCTTC. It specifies CASSSKKQGETYNEQFF.

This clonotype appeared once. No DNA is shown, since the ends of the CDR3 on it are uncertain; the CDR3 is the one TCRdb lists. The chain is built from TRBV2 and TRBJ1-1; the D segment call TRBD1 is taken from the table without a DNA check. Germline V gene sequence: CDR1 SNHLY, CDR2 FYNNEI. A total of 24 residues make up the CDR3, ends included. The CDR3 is CASSEAGRQPQHFGDGTYNTEAFF.

The CDR3 region is CSARPTSGGALGGVEQFF. For the CDR3, the DNA is TGCAGTGCTAGGCCGACTAGCGGGGGGGCCCTCGGAGGTGTTGAGCAGTTCTTC. The V call is TRBV20-1, the J call TRBJ2-1; 14 nucleotides line up with TRBD2. Per germline, CDR1 DFQATT and CDR2 SNEGSKA (reference sequence). V was pared by 3 bases and J by 9 bases, with 16 bases of the junction left unmatched. This CDR3 has 18 residues.

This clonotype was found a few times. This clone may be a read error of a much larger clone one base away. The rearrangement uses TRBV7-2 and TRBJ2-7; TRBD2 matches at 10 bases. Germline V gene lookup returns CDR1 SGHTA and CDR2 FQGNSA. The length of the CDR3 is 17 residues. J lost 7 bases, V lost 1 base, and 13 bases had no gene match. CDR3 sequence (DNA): TGTGCCAGCAGCTTAGGGGGTGGACTAGCGGTTAACAATGAGCAGTACTTC. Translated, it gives CASSLGGGLAVNNEQYF.

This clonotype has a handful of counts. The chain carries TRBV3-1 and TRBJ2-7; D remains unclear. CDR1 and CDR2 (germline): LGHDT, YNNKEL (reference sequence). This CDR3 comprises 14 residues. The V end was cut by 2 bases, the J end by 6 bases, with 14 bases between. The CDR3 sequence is CASSQFPLQSEQYF. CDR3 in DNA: TGTGCCAGCAGCCAATTCCCGCTCCAGAGCGAGCAGTACTTC.